This T cell receptor beta chain appears in the sequencing data of a study of CD8+ T cells in alopecia areata. Treatment defined: oral pan-JAK inhibitor, 5-10 mg twice daily. Regarding this clone: What it binds is unknown.

General study findings and limits: Treatment with tofacitinib significantly lowered scalp clonality and reduced expanded CD8+ clones among the top 100. TCRs were shared less clearly across patients than in mice, possibly for HLA-related reasons.

This CDR3 comprises 15 residues. J was trimmed by 2 bases and V by 4 bases; bases with no gene match: 7. Germline V gene lookup returns CDR1 SGHRS and CDR2 YFSETQ. Once RNA had been extracted, it was reverse transcribed into cDNA to act as the sequencing template. Libraries were prepared by immunoSEQ multiplex PCR; TCRdb keeps only in-frame clonotypes and omits some of them. The sample has under 350,000 clones, roughly 60% seen once. Here the sequenced sample was CD4+ T cells sorted from blood, taken at week 24, from a patient treated with tofacitinib. This chain connects TRBV5-1 to TRBJ2-7; 9 positions match TRBD1. This receptor was identified in a human donor with alopecia areata. The CDR3 loop reads CASSPQGQGPYEQYF. The CDR3 nucleotides are TGCGCCAGCAGCCCACAGGGACAGGGCCCCTACGAGCAGTACTTC.